This TCR beta chain is from a study of blood T cell repertoires in COVID-19. For the study at large: COVID-19 samples, acute and convalescent, were from the United States, Italy and Spain. In each case, the material was cDNA or gDNA derived from T cells, B-cell-depleted T cells, or PBMCs.

Original analysis: From reference gene primer amplification, estimates of nucleated cell counts were derived. Using immunoSEQ multiplex PCR, the repertoire was profiled, and TCRdb retains in-frame clones only, with some absent. The DNA was the basis for D and trimming; V, J and clone size are from that table. The sample carries a few hundred thousand clones, roughly 90% recorded once. This clone was seen a single time. V lost 1 base to trimming and J lost 7 bases, with 14 bases between them. The V gene's germline CDR1 is SGHVS and CDR2 FNYEAQ. This CDR3 is built from 15 residues. This sequence originates from a man aged 40-50 years with acute or convalescent COVID-19. This chain uses TRBV7-6 with TRBJ2-1; possible D gene TRBD2, 6 bases. The specimen was peripheral blood. Written as DNA, the CDR3 is TGTGCCAGCAGCTTAGACCCAGGGAGGTCAAATGAGCAGTTCTTC. The encoded protein is CASSLDPGRSNEQFF.